These 13 T cell receptor beta chains came from one sample sequenced in a study of blood T cells in healthy people across ages. Combining a sample-barcoded 5' primer with a J-beta primer mix, a second PCR ran for roughly 7 to 12 cycles. One entry per CDR3 protein results from TCRdb running MiXCR on the 5' RACE reads. The sample has 500,000 to 650,000 distinct CDR3 sequences, 25% to 35% seen once. These same records also appear under a second study, on T cells of mothers and their children.

The sample comprised blood. The receptors derive from a boy aged 2 to 10 in good health.

This clonotype was seen just once. The chain is built from TRBV20-1 and TRBJ2-7, with 7 bases matching TRBD2. This CDR3 contains 14 residues. V lost 1 base and J lost 2; bases outside the gene matches: 5. Germline CDR1 is DFQATT and CDR2 is SNEGSKA (reference sequence). In DNA form, the CDR3 reads TGCAGTGCTAGAGCGCCAGCGGGGACCTACGAGCAGTACTTC. Its protein product is CSARAPAGTYEQYF.

This clonotype was counted a few times. The rearrangement uses TRBV13 and TRBJ2-7, with a possible D match to TRBD1 (5 bases). Germline loops: CDR1 PRHDT, CDR2 FYEKMQ (reference sequence). CDR3 length equals 13 residues. V lost 7 bases to trimming and J lost 6 bases, with 16 bases between them. CDR3 in amino acids: CASTLWTSGEQYF. DNA of the CDR3: TGTGCCAGCACTCTCTGGACATCAGGCGAGCAGTACTTC.

The chain has TRBV28 and TRBJ2-1; D is undetermined. The DNA end is more similar to TRBJ2-7, so the J call may be wrong. Looked up from germline, CDR1 is MDHEN and CDR2 is SYDVKM. The CDR3 runs to 14 residues. CDR3 sequence (DNA): TGTGCCACTTGTGATGGCCCCGGACCCTTCGAGCAGTACTTC. Translation: CATCDGPGPFEQYF.

The chain carries TRBV7-3 and TRBJ2-1, with TRBD2 as a possible D gene (6 bases). Trimming stripped 2 bases from V and 6 bases from J, with 14 bases between. The germline CDR1 and CDR2 sequences are SGHTA and FQGTGA. This CDR3 is 15 amino acids long. CDR3 region: CASSLGLALPNEQFF. The CDR3, as DNA: TGTGCCAGCAGCTTAGGGCTAGCGTTACCCAATGAGCAGTTCTTC.

This sequence joins TRBV5-1 and TRBJ1-2; D is possibly TRBD1 (6 bases). The CDR3 is made up of 16 amino acids. The V gene lost 3 bases and the J gene lost 4 bases, with 19 bases spanning the gap. The V gene's germline CDR1 is SGHRS and CDR2 YFSETQ. The DNA of the CDR3 is TGCGCCAGCAGCTCCCGCGGCAGGGGAGAGGTCTATGGCTACACCTTC. This encodes CASSSRGRGEVYGYTF.

This clonotype has just a few counts. The genes are TRBV12-5 and TRBJ2-7; 7 bases line up with TRBD1. CDR3 length: 15 residues. Germline assignment: CDR1 LGHNT and CDR2 FRNRAP. The junction had 6 bases not matched to a gene; V was cut back by 2 bases and J by 2 bases. The CDR3 region has the DNA TGTGCTAGTGGTTTGATTACAGGGGTAACCTACGAGCAGTACTTC. Translation: CASGLITGVTYEQYF. Full variable domain (missing parts from reference TRBV12-5 and TRBJ2-7): DARVTQTPRHKVTEMGQEVTMRCQPILGHNTVFWYRQTMMQGLELLAYFRNRAPLDDSGMPKDRFSAEMPDATLATLKIQPSEPRDSAVYFCASGLITGVTYEQYFGPGTRLTVT.

The genes are TRBV12-3 or TRBV12-4 and TRBJ2-3, with 7 bases fitting TRBD1. CDR3 size: 13 residues. V gave up 6 bases and J gave up 3 bases; unmatched junction bases: 3. Here the CDR3 DNA reads TGTGCCAGCAGACGACAGGGAACAGATACGCAGTATTTT. Protein product: CASRRQGTDTQYF.

In this sample, this clonotype turned up a few times. CDR3 sequence reads: CASSLEPSYNEQFF. The CDR3 DNA reads TGTGCCAGCAGCTTAGAGCCGTCCTACAATGAGCAGTTCTTC. The chain employs TRBV11-2 and TRBJ2-1; no clear D. CDR1 and CDR2 (germline): SGHAT, FQNNGV. This CDR3 has 14 amino acids. The germline V and J ends were trimmed by 0 bases and 1 base, with 4 bases remaining between them.

About this clonotype itself: Sequence at one end of the junction differs from germline and may be a read error. The chain carries TRBV5-5 and TRBJ2-4; 9 bases line up with TRBD2. There are 14 residues in the CDR3. Germline V gene lookup returns CDR1 SGHKS and CDR2 YYEKEE (reference sequence). The DNA of the CDR3 is TGTGCCAGCAGCTCCGGGACTAGCACGAACATTCAGCACTTC. Protein product: CASSSGTSTNIQHF. Full variable domain (remainder filled in from reference TRBV5-5 and TRBJ2-4): DAGVTQSPTHLIKTRGQQVTLRCSPISGHKSVSWYQQVLGQGPQFIFQYYEKEERGRGNFPDRFSARQFPNYSSELNVNALLLGDSALYLCASSSGTSTNIQHFGAGTRLSVL.

This clonotype occurred a few times. V and J are TRBV7-6 and TRBJ1-2; perhaps TRBD1 as D (5 bases). The germline V gene has CDR1 SGHVS and CDR2 FNYEAQ. V was pared by 5 bases and J by 0 bases, with 16 bases between. This CDR3 contains 16 residues. CDR3 in amino acids: CASSPRPRGANYGYTF. CDR3 nucleotides: TGTGCCAGCAGCCCTCGTCCTAGGGGTGCTAACTATGGCTACACCTTC.

A remark on this clonotype: This is likely a read error, given that the CDR3 carries no conserved phenylalanine or tryptophan at its end. V and J are TRBV29-1 and TRBJ1-2; TRBD1 agrees at 9 bases. The CDR3 runs 13 residues. Trimming at V came to 8 bases and at J to 8 bases, leaving 12 bases not matched to a gene. The germline V gene encodes CDR1 SQVTM and CDR2 ANQGSEA. The CDR3 sequence is CSFRGTGSRGYTL. The CDR3 coding sequence is TGCAGCTTCCGGGGGACAGGGAGTCGGGGCTACACCCTC.

This clonotype was observed a few times. This chain uses TRBV28 with TRBJ2-3, with 13 bases identical to TRBD2. The CDR3 sequence is 16 residues long. Germline V gives CDR1 MDHEN, CDR2 SYDVKM. The J segment lost 2 bases and the V segment lost 8 bases, leaving 7 bases of the junction unmatched. The CDR3 bases are TGTGCCAGCCCCAAGGGGACTAGCGGGGCCACAGATACGCAGTATTTT. It is translated as CASPKGTSGATDTQYF.

This clonotype occurred a few times. The rearrangement links TRBV12-3 or TRBV12-4 to TRBJ2-4; D gene uncertain. The germline V and J ends were trimmed by 6 bases and 7 bases, with 10 bases remaining between them. There are 12 residues in the CDR3. CDR3 in DNA: TGTGCCAGCAGCTGGCTGGTTAACATTCAGTACTTC. It encodes CASSWLVNIQYF.